Listed here are 27 T cell receptor beta chains from one sample, sequenced in a study of radiation and T cells in renal cell carcinoma. Method: immunoSEQ multiplex PCR; TCRdb's copy keeps in-frame clones and lacks some. This table has 87,000 or so clones, less than 90% appearing once. Time point described: baseline pretreatment blood. Indicated treatment: 15 Gy SBRT to primary tumor, nephrectomy 4 weeks later. Source: blood, taken from a patient whose treatment included radiotherapy and nephrectomy. Receptor source: a man aged 45-65 years with renal cell carcinoma.

The chain uses TRBV28 and TRBJ2-1, with 9 bases aligning to TRBD1. The CDR3 is 16 residues long. CDR1 and CDR2 (germline): MDHEN, SYDVKM. After removal of 3 bases from V and 3 bases from J, the junction contained 6 bases not matched to a gene. In nucleotides, the CDR3 is TGTGCCAGCAGTTTTGGGGACAGGGCCCTCTACAATGAGCAGTTCTTC. Amino acids: CASSFGDRALYNEQFF.

CDR3 sequence (DNA): TGTGCCAGCAGCAAACCCGGGACATCTTTGAACGAGCAGTACTTC. Its protein product is CASSKPGTSLNEQYF. This sequence joins TRBV7-8 and TRBJ2-7, with D tentatively TRBD1 (6 bases). CDR3 length equals 15 residues. Trimming took off 5 bases at V and 5 bases at J, with 19 bases between the two ends. Germline-derived CDR1 and CDR2 are SGHVS and FQNEAQ.

This clone was counted between two and nine times. V gene TRBV4-2 combines with J gene TRBJ1-5; no definite D call. Germline lookup yields CDR1 LGHNA and CDR2 YNFKEQ. The germline V and J ends were trimmed by 0 bases and 2 bases, with 8 bases remaining between them. The CDR3 runs to 15 residues. The CDR3 DNA follows: TGTGCCAGCAGCCAAGAGAGGGTAGGCAATCAGCCCCAGCATTTT. Residues: CASSQERVGNQPQHF.

J is TRBJ1-4 and V is TRBV11-2; D possibly corresponds to TRBD1 (5 bases). This CDR3 spans 14 amino acids. V lost 5 bases to trimming and J lost 0 bases, with 7 bases between them. In germline, CDR1 is SGHAT, CDR2 FQNNGV. DNA for the CDR3: TGTGCCAGCAGCCCAGGGACAACTAATGAAAAACTGTTTTTT. This translates into CASSPGTTNEKLFF. The entire variable domain, with the rest obtained from reference TRBV11-2 and TRBJ1-4, is as follows: EAGVAQSPRYKIIEKRQSVAFWCNPISGHATLYWYQQILGQGPKLLIQFQNNGVVDDSQLPKDRFSAERLKGVDSTLKIQPAKLEDSAVYLCASSPGTTNEKLFFGSGTQLSVL.

This clone was observed a few times. The genes are TRBV2 and TRBJ2-1; 13 nucleotides align to TRBD2. Germline CDR1 and CDR2: SNHLY and FYNNEI. Trimming cost V 3 bases and J 6 bases; bases outside gene matches: 14. This CDR3 has 19 residues. CDR3 DNA sequence: TGTGCCAGCAGTGACCTCGGGACTAGCGGGGCCGTAGGGTCCAATGAGCAGTTCTTC. Translation gives CASSDLGTSGAVGSNEQFF.

V usage is TRBV30 and J usage is TRBJ2-7; D is unresolved. The CDR3 is 13 residues long. The germline gives CDR1 GTSNPN, CDR2 SVGIG (reference sequence). Trimming cost V 2 bases and J 3 bases, with 11 bases left between them. CDR3 bases: TGTGCCTGGAGTCCAATCCCTGTCTACGAGCAGTACTTC. This sequence encodes CAWSPIPVYEQYF.

The gene calls are TRBV5-4 and TRBJ2-5; D gene ambiguous. This CDR3 comprises 13 residues. The germline V gene encodes CDR1 SGHNT and CDR2 YYREEE (reference sequence). V was trimmed by 0 bases and J by 4 bases, leaving 7 bases between them. The CDR3 coding sequence is TGTGCCAGCAGCTTGGTAGTTGGAGAGACCCAGTACTTC. Amino acids: CASSLVVGETQYF.

The chain has TRBV29-1 and TRBJ2-7, with D uncertain. The V and J ends lost 4 bases and 5 bases respectively, with 6 bases between them. The germline V gene encodes CDR1 SQVTM and CDR2 ANQGSEA. The CDR3 loop spans 10 amino acids. As DNA, the CDR3 is TGCAGCGTTGTAGGCGACGAGCAGTACTTC. This translates into CSVVGDEQYF.

This clone was seen once. J is TRBJ2-5 and V is TRBV30; 8 bases are a match to TRBD1. The V segment lost 1 base and the J segment 5 bases; nucleotides outside the gene matches: 12. The CDR3 spans 16 residues. The germline gives CDR1 GTSNPN, CDR2 SVGIG (reference sequence). Written as DNA, the CDR3 is TGTGCCTGGAGTGCCCCCCTCAGGACAGGGCTGGAGACCCAGTACTTC. Its translation: CAWSAPLRTGLETQYF. Full variable domain (rest looked up from reference TRBV30 and TRBJ2-5): SQTIHQWPATLVQPVGSPLSLECTVEGTSNPNLYWYRQAAGRGLQLLFYSVGIGQISSEVPQNLSASRPQDRQFILSSKKLLLSDSGFYLCAWSAPLRTGLETQYFGPGTRLLVL.

In this sample, this clone turned up once. The rearrangement links TRBV6-5 to TRBJ2-5; possibly TRBD1 or TRBD2 for D (5 bases each). Germline assignment: CDR1 MNHEY and CDR2 SVGAGI. V was trimmed by 7 bases and J by 0 bases, leaving 12 bases between them. The CDR3 is made up of 14 amino acids. The CDR3 sequence: CASTGGWDQETQYF. The DNA of the CDR3 is TGTGCCAGCACTGGGGGATGGGACCAAGAGACCCAGTACTTC.

The rearrangement joins TRBV10-1 to TRBJ2-2; D is undetermined. The CDR3 is made up of 14 amino acids. Germline lookup yields CDR1 WNHNN and CDR2 SYGVQD (reference sequence). The V and J ends lost 0 bases and 3 bases respectively, with 5 bases between them. The CDR3 loop reads CASSESRDTGELFF. CDR3 bases: TGCGCCAGCAGTGAGTCCCGGGACACCGGGGAGCTGTTTTTT.

The rearrangement uses TRBV13 and TRBJ2-5; no clear D gene. In germline, CDR1 is PRHDT, CDR2 FYEKMQ (reference sequence). This CDR3 contains 13 residues. V was pared by 0 bases and J by 4 bases, with 6 bases between. The CDR3 region is CASSLGTLETQYF. CDR3 nucleotides: TGTGCCAGCAGCTTAGGCACTCTAGAGACCCAGTACTTC.

The chain carries TRBV19 and TRBJ2-7; 11 bases fit TRBD1. CDR1 and CDR2 from the germline V gene are LNHDA and SQIVND (reference sequence). V lost 2 bases to trimming and J lost 7 bases; unmatched junction nucleotides: 19. The CDR3 is 19 amino acids. The CDR3 DNA is TGTGCCAGTAGTATACCCCCCACCGCCGGGACAGGGGGGTTAGGGGAGCAGTACTTC. This translates into CASSIPPTAGTGGLGEQYF.

CDR3 loop: CASRDLGWTGQTDTQYF. The CDR3 bases are TGCGCCAGCAGGGATTTAGGCTGGACAGGGCAAACAGATACGCAGTATTTT. The chain is built from TRBV4-1 and TRBJ2-3; 8 bases agree with TRBD1. The V and J ends lost 6 bases and 3 bases, in that order; junction bases with no gene match: 14. The germline V gene encodes CDR1 MGHRA and CDR2 YSYEKL. The CDR3 extends over 17 amino acids.

The chain has TRBV6-5 and TRBJ2-5; D may be TRBD1 or TRBD2 (6 bases each). Trimming removed 5 bases at V and 4 bases at J, with 11 bases between. The CDR3 is made up of 13 amino acids. Germline assignment: CDR1 MNHEY and CDR2 SVGAGI. The CDR3 nucleotides read TGTGCCAGCAGTAGGGGGGTGCCAGAGACCCAGTACTTC. Amino acids: CASSRGVPETQYF.

This clone was detected only a few times. J is TRBJ2-1 and V is TRBV6-1, with 10 bases matching TRBD2. Germline CDR1 reads MNHNS; CDR2 reads SASEGT. This CDR3 contains 15 residues. V was pared by 6 bases and J by 2 bases, with 4 bases of the junction left unmatched. The CDR3 loop reads CASSRAGGPYNEQFF. The CDR3 DNA reads as TGTGCCAGCAGCCGAGCGGGGGGGCCCTACAATGAGCAGTTCTTC.

The CDR3 sequence: CASSPAGTGHEAFF. In DNA form, the CDR3 reads TGTGCCAGCTCACCGGCAGGGACAGGCCATGAAGCTTTCTTT. V and J are TRBV18 and TRBJ1-1; 8 bases fit TRBD1. The CDR3 runs 14 residues. Germline-derived CDR1 and CDR2 are KGHSH and LQKENI. After removal of 3 bases from V and 7 bases from J, the junction contained 7 bases not matched to a gene. The whole variable domain, filled in from reference TRBV18 and TRBJ1-1, reads NAGVMQNPRHLVRRRGQEARLRCSPMKGHSHVYWYRQLPEEGLKFMVYLQKENIIDESGMPKERFSAEFPKEGPSILRIQQVVRGDSAAYFCASSPAGTGHEAFFGQGTRLTVV.

The V call is TRBV5-1, the J call TRBJ2-3; D not certain. The CDR3 has 16 amino acids. V was clipped by 1 base and J by 1 base, with 13 bases between them. Germline loops: CDR1 SGHRS, CDR2 YFSETQ. The CDR3 region has the DNA TGCGCCAGCAGCTTGAGCCCTCGAGAAGGCACAGATACGCAGTATTTT. Its protein is CASSLSPREGTDTQYF.

This sequence joins TRBV6-1 and TRBJ2-1; 7 positions match TRBD2. The CDR3 runs 15 residues. The V segment lost 6 bases and the J segment 8 bases; nucleotides outside the gene matches: 13. CDR1 is MNHNS, CDR2 SASEGT, per germline. The CDR3 region has the DNA TGTGCCAGCAGCCTAAGGACTAGGCCGGAGGATGAGCAGTTCTTC. Translation gives CASSLRTRPEDEQFF.

The chain recombines TRBV13 with TRBJ2-2; 11 bases align to TRBD2. This CDR3 has 16 residues. From germline, CDR1 is PRHDT and CDR2 FYEKMQ (reference sequence). Losses at the gene ends were 8 bases for V and 3 bases for J; bases not matched to a gene: 8. This CDR3 is CASGVASGGYTGELFF. CDR3 nucleotide sequence: TGTGCCAGCGGGGTCGCTAGCGGGGGGTACACCGGGGAGCTGTTTTTT.

The rearrangement uses TRBV5-1 and TRBJ1-2; a weak D match, TRBD1 (5 bases). This CDR3 is built from 12 residues. The germline V gene encodes CDR1 SGHRS and CDR2 YFSETQ. V lost 0 bases, J lost 6 bases, and 6 bases lay in between. The CDR3 reads CASSLGGNGYTF. CDR3 DNA sequence: TGCGCCAGCAGCTTGGGGGGGAATGGCTACACCTTC.

The chain combines TRBV27 with TRBJ1-3; D is unclear. Deletions cut 6 bases from V and 2 bases from J, with 14 bases between. The CDR3 is 15 amino acids. Germline-derived CDR1 and CDR2 are MNHEY and SMNVEV (reference sequence). The CDR3, as DNA: TGTGCCAGCAGGAGAACTCACCACCCTGGAAACACCATATATTTT. Encoded protein: CASRRTHHPGNTIYF.

V and J are TRBV28 and TRBJ1-5, with D possibly matching TRBD1 (5 bases). This CDR3 spans 15 amino acids. The V gene's germline CDR1 is MDHEN and CDR2 SYDVKM. V lost 7 bases and J lost 3, with 16 bases in between. CDR3 in amino acids: CASNWGFVANQPQHF. In nucleotides, the CDR3 is TGTGCCAGCAATTGGGGGTTTGTGGCCAATCAGCCCCAGCATTTT.

Of note for this clone: One end of the junction varies from germline; a read error may be responsible. The chain has TRBV7-7 and TRBJ2-5, with 11 positions matching TRBD1. Germline CDR1 is SSHAT and CDR2 is FNYEAQ (reference sequence). The CDR3 spans 14 residues. The CDR3 reads CASSGQGARETQYF. The DNA of the CDR3 is TGTGCTAGCAGCGGACAGGGGGCGCGGGAGACCCAGTACTTC.

This chain joins TRBV4-3 and TRBJ2-2; 10 nucleotides align to TRBD2. Germline V lookup: CDR1 LGHNA, CDR2 YSLEER. Trimming at V came to 5 bases and at J to 5 bases, leaving 8 bases not matched to a gene. The CDR3 has 16 amino acids. CDR3 sequence (DNA): TGCGCCAGCAGCTTTAGCGGGGGGCTTCGGACCGGGGAGCTGTTTTTT. It codes for CASSFSGGLRTGELFF.

The chain uses TRBV7-8 and TRBJ2-7; 10 bases are shared with TRBD1. CDR3 size: 14 residues. Germline lookup yields CDR1 SGHVS and CDR2 FQNEAQ. The junction had 6 bases not matched to a gene; V was cut back by 4 bases and J by 6 bases. The CDR3 DNA is TGTGCCAGCAGCTGGGACAGGGGATTCTTCGAGCAGTACTTC. As protein: CASSWDRGFFEQYF.

The rearrangement uses TRBV19 and TRBJ1-4; 7 positions match TRBD1. Trimming took 4 bases from V and 8 from J; bases not matched to a gene: 4. Germline CDR1 is LNHDA and CDR2 is SQIVND (reference sequence). This CDR3 has 13 amino acids. CDR3 sequence: CASSTATGEKLFF. The DNA for the CDR3 is TGTGCCAGTAGTACCGCGACAGGGGAAAAACTGTTTTTT.